This is a list of T cell receptor beta chains from one sample in a study of T cell responses to AZD1222 COVID-19 vaccine. The table came from immunoSEQ multiplex PCR; TCRdb's copy has only in-frame clones and leaves some out. The table lists about 130,000 clones, roughly 87% of them singletons, with more than 5.5% in the top ten. Sequences were derived from peripheral blood, sampled 28 days after the second AZD1222 dose. The receptors derive from an adult who received the AZD1222 COVID-19 vaccine. The CDR3 runs from the conserved cysteine through the conserved F or W. D genes are given only for firm matches. Size is omitted from some rows. Given values are once, few, many or a class for expanded clones.

>TRBV7-3|15|TRBJ2-2|NA|NA
CASSFDGANTGELFF
TGTGCCAGCAGCTTTGATGGAGCGAACACCGGGGAGCTGTTTTTT
>TRBV18|13|TRBJ2-1|NA|NA
CASSLGQNNEQFF
TGTGCCAGCTCCCTCGGACAGAACAATGAGCAGTTCTTC
>TRBV5-1|15|TRBJ1-6|NA|NA
CASSLGGGGGSPLHF
TGCGCCAGCAGCTTGGGTGGGGGCGGAGGCTCACCCCTCCACTTT
>TRBV4-2|16|TRBJ1-2|NA|TRBD1
CASSQSLLTGGDGYTF
TGTGCCAGCAGCCAATCTCTGCTCACAGGGGGCGATGGCTACACCTTC
>TRBV14|13|TRBJ1-1|NA|NA
CASSQPGRREAFF
TGTGCCAGCAGCCAACCAGGGCGGAGAGAAGCTTTCTTT
>TRBV29-1|13|TRBJ1-2|NA|TRBD1
CSVRDRGSSGYTF
TGCAGCGTTCGAGACAGGGGGTCGAGTGGCTACACCTTC
>TRBV5-1|17|TRBJ1-3|once|TRBD1
CASSLTRQGGSGNTIYF
TGCGCCAGCAGCTTGACCAGACAGGGAGGCTCTGGAAACACCATATATTTT
>TRBV7-8|16|TRBJ1-5|many|NA
CASSPEGGGRNQPQHF
TGTGCCAGCAGCCCCGAGGGGGGCGGACGCAATCAGCCCCAGCATTTT
>TRBV3-1/TRBV3-2|15|TRBJ1-1|NA|NA
CASRPQGTENTEAFF
TGTGCCAGCAGACCTCAAGGAACAGAGAACACTGAAGCTTTCTTT
>TRBV4-1|15|TRBJ1-1|NA|TRBD1
CASSQTGQADTEAFF
TGCGCCAGCAGCCAAACGGGACAGGCCGACACTGAAGCTTTCTTT
>TRBV3-1/TRBV3-2|14|TRBJ2-1|NA|NA
CASSQAGVYNEQFF
TGTGCCAGCAGCCAAGCGGGGGTCTACAATGAGCAGTTCTTC
>TRBV11-3|17|TRBJ2-3|once|TRBD2
CASSQAGVTSGGYTQYF
TGTGCCAGCAGCCAGGCAGGGGTGACTAGCGGGGGTTATACGCAGTATTTT
>TRBV5-1|15|TRBJ2-5|NA|TRBD1
CASSLGQGAWETQYF
TGCGCCAGCAGCTTGGGACAGGGGGCATGGGAGACCCAGTACTTC
>TRBV30|13|TRBJ2-1|NA|NA
CAWSVVSEGEQFF
TGTGCCTGGAGTGTAGTAAGTGAGGGTGAGCAGTTCTTC
>TRBV28|17|TRBJ2-2|NA|NA
CASSPPTAGLNTGELFF
TGTGCCAGCAGTCCACCAACGGCGGGACTCAACACCGGGGAGCTGTTTTTT
>TRBV18|15|TRBJ2-3|NA|TRBD1
CASSPGQDRPDTQYF
TGTGCCAGCTCTCCGGGACAGGATAGGCCAGATACGCAGTATTTT
>TRBV24-1|13|TRBJ2-5|few|NA
CATSEGGQETQYF
TGTGCCACCTCCGAGGGGGGACAAGAGACCCAGTACTTC
>TRBV3-1/TRBV3-2|14|TRBJ2-7|NA|NA
CASSSRVSSYEQYF
TGTGCCAGCAGCTCCAGGGTGAGCTCCTACGAGCAGTACTTC
>TRBV2|14|TRBJ1-2|NA|NA
CASHGTANSYGYTF
TGTGCCAGCCACGGGACGGCTAACTCCTATGGCTACACCTTC
>TRBV3-1/TRBV3-2|15|TRBJ1-3|NA|NA
CASSRRVGSGNTIYF
TGTGCCAGCAGCCGGCGGGTGGGATCTGGAAACACCATATATTTT
>TRBV5-5|14|TRBJ1-1|NA|NA
CASSLEGRDTEAFF
TGTGCCAGCAGCTTGGAGGGGAGAGACACTGAAGCTTTCTTT
>TRBV28|15|TRBJ1-4|once|NA
CASSTTGRLNEKLFF
TGTGCCAGCAGTACGACCGGGAGGCTTAATGAAAAACTGTTTTTT
>TRBV5-5|14|TRBJ1-2|NA|NA
CASNPLQVPYGYTF
TGTGCCAGCAACCCCCTCCAGGTCCCCTATGGCTACACCTTC
>TRBV7-6|13|TRBJ1-5|NA|NA
CASSPAGNQPQHF
TGTGCCAGCAGCCCGGCGGGCAATCAGCCCCAGCATTTT
>TRBV30|12|TRBJ1-1|NA|NA
CAWGRSNTEAFF
TGTGCCTGGGGTCGATCGAACACTGAAGCTTTCTTT
>TRBV19|14|TRBJ2-5|NA|TRBD2
CASSRLAGGETQYF
TGTGCCAGTAGCAGACTAGCGGGAGGAGAGACCCAGTACTTC
>TRBV11-2|13|TRBJ1-1|NA|NA
CASSLVGMGEAFF
TGTGCCAGCAGCTTAGTAGGGATGGGTGAAGCTTTCTTT
>TRBV7-9|17|TRBJ2-7|once|TRBD1
CASSLALGGPSSYEQYF
TGTGCCAGCAGCTTAGCGCTAGGGGGCCCAAGCTCCTACGAGCAGTACTTC
>TRBV4-1|12|TRBJ1-3|NA|NA
CASSQVGNTIYF
TGCGCCAGCAGCCAAGTCGGAAACACCATATATTTT
>TRBV11-2|14|TRBJ2-3|NA|TRBD2
CASSGGLEVDTQYF
TGTGCCAGCAGCGGGGGACTAGAGGTAGATACGCAGTATTTT
>TRBV6-5|13|TRBJ1-1|NA|TRBD1
CASNQGDGTEAFF
TGTGCCAGCAACCAGGGGGATGGCACTGAAGCTTTCTTT
>TRBV18|16|TRBJ2-5|NA|TRBD2
CASSPLVTSGGETQYF
TGTGCCAGCTCACCACTCGTGACTAGCGGGGGTGAGACCCAGTACTTC
>TRBV12-3/TRBV12-4|13|TRBJ1-1|NA|NA
CASSFSVGTEAFF
TGTGCCAGCAGTTTCTCGGTGGGAACTGAAGCTTTCTTT
>TRBV5-4|15|TRBJ1-2|NA|NA
CASSVRTNPHYGYTF
TGTGCCAGCAGCGTCCGGACCAATCCCCACTATGGCTACACCTTC
>TRBV10-3|15|TRBJ1-4|NA|NA
CAISESGRRDEKLFF
TGTGCCATCAGTGAGTCGGGACGCCGGGATGAAAAACTGTTTTTT
>TRBV9|16|TRBJ2-1|NA|NA
CASSVGVLAAYNEQFF
TGTGCCAGCAGCGTCGGGGTTTTGGCAGCCTACAATGAGCAGTTCTTC
>TRBV2|15|TRBJ2-3|NA|NA
CASSEIGTGPDTQYF
TGTGCCAGCAGTGAAATTGGAACAGGGCCAGATACGCAGTATTTT
>TRBV19|15|TRBJ2-7|NA|NA
CASSLPGAQPYEQYF
TGTGCCAGTAGTTTACCGGGAGCCCAGCCCTACGAGCAGTACTTC
>TRBV5-1|14|TRBJ1-6|NA|TRBD1
CASSSGQDPSPLHF
TGCGCCAGCAGCTCAGGACAGGATCCTTCACCCCTCCACTTT
>TRBV12-3/TRBV12-4|12|TRBJ2-1|NA|TRBD1
CASRKQGNEQFF
TGTGCCAGCAGAAAACAGGGGAATGAGCAGTTCTTC
>TRBV5-1|16|TRBJ2-2|NA|TRBD2
CASSPAGGLGTGELFF
TGCGCCAGCAGTCCAGCGGGAGGGCTTGGAACCGGGGAGCTGTTTTTT
>TRBV4-1|16|TRBJ2-1|NA|TRBD1
CASSHSRDRAYNEQFF
TGCGCCAGCAGCCACAGCCGGGACAGAGCTTACAATGAGCAGTTCTTC
>TRBV7-9|15|TRBJ2-1|NA|TRBD1
CASSLGQGSYNEQFF
TGTGCCAGCAGCCTTGGACAGGGCTCCTACAATGAGCAGTTCTTC
>TRBV5-5|19|TRBJ2-1|NA|TRBD2
CASSLSSGGFFISYNEQFF
TGTGCCAGCAGCTTAAGCAGCGGGGGATTCTTTATCTCCTACAATGAGCAGTTCTTC
>TRBV7-2|15|TRBJ1-2|once|TRBD1
CASSMNSGQGYGYTF
TGTGCCAGCAGCATGAACTCGGGACAGGGCTATGGCTACACCTTC
>TRBV5-5|16|TRBJ1-5|NA|NA
CASSMGPRNSGAPQHF
TGTGCCAGCAGTATGGGACCCAGAAATTCGGGGGCGCCCCAGCATTTT